This entry describes one T cell receptor (beta chain). Its target is unknown. There were at least 5.5 micrograms of total RNA extracted from every sample. The V segment lost 5 bases and the J segment 6 bases; nucleotides outside the gene matches: 12. Per germline, CDR1 SGHTA and CDR2 FQGNSA. This CDR3 is 16 amino acids long. PCR was performed a second time for roughly 7 to 12 cycles using a sample-barcoded 5' primer and a J-beta primer mix. TCRdb reprocessed the 5' RACE reads via MiXCR and lists one record per CDR3 protein. The table records roughly 830,000 distinct CDR3 sequences, around 62% of them present only once. The sample comes from a study of blood T cells in healthy people across ages. Points from the study as a whole: Roughly linearly, TCR beta diversity per million T cells fell as age increased. Naive and antigen-experienced cells could not be conclusively compared, given unsorted PBMCs. Shifts in expanded clonotypes may have been confounded by donor CMV status, which was unknown.

Sequencing was done on a sample of blood. The chain couples TRBV7-2 to TRBJ2-3; 9 positions agree with TRBD2. The TCR originated in a man between 25 and 39 years old in good health. This CDR3 is CASSRAERGASDTQYF. CDR3 nucleotides: TGTGCCAGCAGCCGCGCGGAGCGGGGGGCGTCGGATACGCAGTATTTT.